Below are 6 T cell receptor beta chains sequenced from a single sample in a study of molecular identifiers for immune sequencing clone quantification. TCRdb analysed the PCR reads with MiXCR anew, one entry per CDR3 protein. Of 300,000 to 400,000 distinct CDR3 sequences in the sample, about 22% were seen once. The sample was naive CD8+ T cells from blood, with Jurkat cell RNA spiked in. Subset reported: FACS-sorted CD8+CD4-CCR7+CD45RA+ naive T cells. These TCRs come from a human donor in good health. Some libraries in this study had Jurkat cell RNA spiked in.

In its sample, this clonotype was seen many times. The chain has TRBV28 and TRBJ1-3; D not certain. The CDR3 is made up of 13 amino acids. In germline, CDR1 is MDHEN, CDR2 SYDVKM. V lost 4 bases, J lost 3 bases, and 7 bases lay in between. CDR3 sequence: CASSSQVGNTIYF. The CDR3 bases are TGTGCCAGCAGTTCCCAAGTTGGAAACACCATATATTTT. The full variable domain, its missing parts supplied by reference TRBV28 and TRBJ1-3, is DVKVTQSSRYLVKRTGEKVFLECVQDMDHENMFWYRQDPGLGLRLIYFSYDVKMKEKGDIPEGYSVSREKKERFSLILESASTNQTSMYLCASSSQVGNTIYFGEGSWLTVV.

At least ten counts were recorded for this clonotype. The V and J genes are TRBV4-2 and TRBJ2-6; 7 bases match TRBD1. The germline gives CDR1 LGHNA, CDR2 YNFKEQ. CDR3 length equals 16 residues. V dropped 3 bases and J dropped 4; count of bases not matched to a gene: 6. CDR3 bases: TGTGCCAGCAGCCAGCAGGGGGTATTGGGGGCCAACGTCCTGACTTTC. This codes for CASSQQGVLGANVLTF.

The V gene is TRBV6-6, the J gene TRBJ2-2, with 12 positions matching TRBD2. Unmatched junction bases numbered 10, after V lost 2 bases and J lost 0 bases. The CDR3 is 20 residues long. CDR1 is MNHNY and CDR2 is SVGAGI in the germline V gene (reference sequence). CDR3 sequence (DNA): TGTGCCAGCAGTTACCGCCTCCCCACTAGCGGGGGGACGAACACCGGGGAGCTGTTTTTT. Residues: CASSYRLPTSGGTNTGELFF.

This clonotype was found a few times. The chain joins TRBV24-1 to TRBJ2-3; possible D gene TRBD1, 5 bases. V dropped 3 bases and J dropped 12 bases, with 15 bases sitting between them. The CDR3 consists of 13 residues. Germline V lookup: CDR1 KGHDR, CDR2 SFDVKD. CDR3 in DNA: TGTGCCACCAGTGATCAGGGTCCGACGATTCAGTATTTT. Amino acids: CATSDQGPTIQYF.

This clonotype was found many times. The chain combines TRBV28 with TRBJ1-1; TRBD1 aligns across 9 bases. CDR3 length: 14 residues. V trimming: 8 bases; J trimming: 0 bases; junction bases outside the gene matches: 4. The germline V gene has CDR1 MDHEN and CDR2 SYDVKM. The CDR3 region has the DNA TGTGCCAGCTCCAGGACAGGGGTGAACACTGAAGCTTTCTTT. It codes for CASSRTGVNTEAFF. The variable domain in full, with the rest retrieved from reference TRBV28 and TRBJ1-1, is DVKVTQSSRYLVKRTGEKVFLECVQDMDHENMFWYRQDPGLGLRLIYFSYDVKMKEKGDIPEGYSVSREKKERFSLILESASTNQTSMYLCASSRTGVNTEAFFGQGTRLTVV.

The rearrangement links TRBV12-3 or TRBV12-4 to TRBJ2-7, with a possible D match to TRBD2 (5 bases). V was clipped by 6 bases and J by 3 bases, with 12 bases between them. The CDR3 runs to 13 residues. This chain's CDR3 is CASRAGQSYEQYF. DNA for the CDR3: TGTGCCAGCAGGGCGGGCCAGAGCTACGAGCAGTACTTC.